One and the same sample provided the 17 T cell receptor beta chains below, sequenced in a study of T cell repertoires in cytomegalovirus infection. Using its own MiXCR run on the reads, TCRdb lists one record per CDR3 protein. The profile covers around 770,000 distinct CDR3 sequences, with 25% to 35% appearing a single time and about an eighth taken by the ten largest. Antigens of these TCRs are unknown. The sample here was cultured CD8+ T cells from PBMCs, taken from culture after CMV antigen stimulation. The receptors were gathered from a human donor in good health (CMV status not recorded). Some clones in this sample may be carry-over from other donors' samples.

The chain uses TRBV6-5 and TRBJ2-2, with 16 bases lining up with TRBD2. V shed 7 bases, J shed 5 bases, and the junction held 7 bases outside the gene matches. CDR3 length: 17 amino acids. Per germline, CDR1 MNHEY and CDR2 SVGAGI. For the CDR3, the DNA is TGTGCCAGCAACGAGGGACTAGCGGGGGGGATTACCGGGGAGCTGTTTTTT. Translation: CASNEGLAGGITGELFF.

The J gene is TRBJ2-1, the V gene TRBV6-6; D is undetermined. CDR1 is MNHNY, CDR2 SVGAGI, per germline (reference sequence). The V gene lost 6 bases and the J gene lost 7 bases, with 13 bases spanning the gap. The CDR3 covers 13 residues. CDR3 residues: CASSPENTNEQFF. The CDR3 DNA reads as TGTGCCAGCAGCCCGGAAAATACAAATGAGCAGTTCTTC.

The chain combines TRBV19 with TRBJ2-2; TRBD2 matches at 13 bases. The length of the CDR3 is 19 residues. Germline V lookup: CDR1 LNHDA, CDR2 SQIVND (reference sequence). The V and J ends lost 7 bases and 4 bases, in that order; junction bases with no gene match: 15. The CDR3: CASNPLAGGPERRTGELFF. Written as DNA, the CDR3 is TGTGCCAGTAACCCACTAGCGGGGGGGCCCGAAAGGCGCACCGGGGAGCTGTTTTTT.

This clonotype has a count of ten or more. V and J are TRBV7-8 and TRBJ2-2; 7 bases agree with TRBD1. CDR1 and CDR2 (germline): SGHVS, FQNEAQ. With 5 bases clipped from V and 3 bases from J, the junction kept 9 bases outside the gene matches. The CDR3 totals 16 residues. The CDR3 loop reads CASSTQDRVDTGELFF. The CDR3 DNA reads TGTGCCAGCAGCACCCAAGACAGGGTGGACACCGGGGAGCTGTTTTTT. Complete variable domain (other parts from reference TRBV7-8 and TRBJ2-2): GAGVSQSPRYKVAKRGQDVALRCDPISGHVSLFWYQQALGQGPEFLTYFQNEAQLDKSGLPSDRFFAERPEGSVSTLKIQRTQQEDSAVYLCASSTQDRVDTGELFFGEGSRLTVL.

This clonotype was counted once. The rearrangement joins TRBV29-1 to TRBJ1-2, with D possibly matching TRBD1 (6 bases). The V gene's germline CDR1 is SQVTM and CDR2 ANQGSEA. V was cut by 5 bases and J by 4 bases, with 17 bases left in between. This CDR3 contains 14 residues. CDR3 region: CSVSPGTSAYGYTF. The CDR3 DNA is TGCAGCGTTTCCCCAGGGACATCTGCCTATGGCTACACCTTC.

The sample holds a few counts of this clonotype. J is TRBJ1-1 and V is TRBV24-1, with unresolved D. Germline CDR1 is KGHDR and CDR2 is SFDVKD. With 5 bases removed from V and 0 bases from J, the gap between germline ends came to 9 bases. This CDR3 has 14 amino acids. CDR3 amino acids: CATSAPGLNTEAFF. In nucleotides, the CDR3 is TGTGCCACCAGTGCCCCGGGTCTGAACACTGAAGCTTTCTTT.

In its sample, this clonotype was seen a few times. This sequence joins TRBV6-1 and TRBJ2-1, with 8 nucleotides matching TRBD1. The germline V gene has CDR1 MNHNS and CDR2 SASEGT. CDR3 size: 15 residues. Unmatched junction bases numbered 10, after V lost 7 bases and J lost 5 bases. CDR3 nucleotide sequence: TGTGCCAGCATCTCTAAGGACAGGGTGGACAATGAGCAGTTCTTC. Translated, it gives CASISKDRVDNEQFF.

This chain joins TRBV19 and TRBJ1-1, with a possible D match to TRBD1 (5 bases). Trimming took 4 bases from V and 2 from J, leaving 14 bases between them. Germline values: CDR1 LNHDA, CDR2 SQIVND (reference sequence). The CDR3 spans 15 residues. The CDR3 DNA reads TGTGCCAGTAGTACCGATCAGGGTTATAACACTGAAGCTTTCTTT. Residues: CASSTDQGYNTEAFF.

The genes are TRBV7-9 and TRBJ2-3; D is unresolved. This CDR3 has 11 amino acids. Trimming cost V 7 bases and J 11 bases, with 13 bases left between them. The germline V gene has CDR1 SEHNR and CDR2 FQNEAQ (reference sequence). The CDR3 region is CASTRGVGQYF. The CDR3 bases are TGTGCCAGCACACGTGGGGTGGGGCAGTATTTT.

For this clonotype: This may come from a read error, since a much larger clone is one base off. The chain combines TRBV29-1 with TRBJ1-2, with unresolved D. The V gene lost 6 bases and the J gene lost 5 bases, with 16 bases spanning the gap. Looked up from germline, CDR1 is SQVTM and CDR2 is ANQGSEA. CDR3 length: 13 amino acids. CDR3: CSVPRGTGYGYTF. CDR3 coding DNA: TGCAGCGTGCCACGGGGAACGGGGTATGGCTACACCTTC.

There are a few counts of this clonotype. V usage is TRBV6-2 or TRBV6-3 and J usage is TRBJ2-1, with TRBD2 identical over 13 bases. The V gene end was trimmed by 0 bases and the J gene end by 0 bases; junction bases not matched to a gene: 11. CDR3 length: 21 amino acids. Germline V gene sequence: CDR1 MNHEY, CDR2 SVGEGT. In DNA, the CDR3 is TGTGCCAGCAGTTACTCGAATTTCTTACTAGCGGGGGGGTACTCCTACAATGAGCAGTTCTTC. Protein sequence: CASSYSNFLLAGGYSYNEQFF.

This clonotype was observed at least ten times. J is TRBJ1-2 and V is TRBV27, with D unresolved. Trimming stripped 0 bases from V and 4 bases from J, with 12 bases between. The CDR3 loop spans 15 amino acids. From germline, CDR1 is MNHEY and CDR2 SMNVEV (reference sequence). CDR3 in DNA: TGTGCCAGCAGTTTATCGTCTGCGTCAGGCTATGGCTACACCTTC. Translating gives CASSLSSASGYGYTF.

V usage is TRBV28 and J usage is TRBJ1-2, with a possible D match to TRBD1 (5 bases). The germline V and J ends were trimmed by 3 bases and 3 bases, with 8 bases remaining between them. Germline lookup yields CDR1 MDHEN and CDR2 SYDVKM. This CDR3 is built from 13 residues. CDR3 loop: CASSFATDYGYTF. CDR3 in DNA: TGTGCCAGCAGTTTTGCGACAGACTATGGCTACACCTTC.

A few counts support this clonotype. This chain connects TRBV25-1 to TRBJ2-2, with D hard to call. V dropped 2 bases and J dropped 8 bases, with 9 bases sitting between them. CDR1 MGHDK and CDR2 SYGVNS come from the germline V gene. The CDR3 has 13 amino acids. CDR3: CASSEDRFGELFF. The CDR3 bases are TGTGCCAGCAGTGAAGACCGGTTTGGGGAGCTGTTTTTT.

The chain has TRBV28 and TRBJ2-7; D gene unclear. The germline V gene encodes CDR1 MDHEN and CDR2 SYDVKM. This CDR3 has 13 amino acids. V shed 3 bases and J shed 0 bases, with 6 bases lying between them. The CDR3 DNA is TGTGCCAGCAGTTTCCGGAGCTCCTACGAGCAGTACGTC. Residues: CASSFRSSYEQYV.

This rearrangement joins TRBV9 to TRBJ2-2; 10 nucleotides match TRBD2. Germline-derived CDR1 and CDR2 are SGDLS and YYNGEE. The CDR3 is made up of 15 amino acids. The junction had 5 bases not matched to a gene; V was cut back by 2 bases and J by 7 bases. The CDR3 protein is CASSVSGGSGGELFF. Written as DNA, the CDR3 is TGTGCCAGCAGCGTTAGCGGGGGGAGCGGCGGGGAGCTGTTTTTT.

This clonotype turned up a few times. The chain employs TRBV4-1 and TRBJ2-6; D not certain. Germline V lookup: CDR1 MGHRA, CDR2 YSYEKL. The CDR3 spans 17 residues. The ends were cut back, 1 base at V and 0 bases at J, with 10 bases in the middle. Here the CDR3 reads CASSQGGSSSGANVLTF. The CDR3 bases are TGCGCCAGCAGCCAAGGTGGATCGAGCTCTGGGGCCAACGTCCTGACTTTC.